This T cell receptor (beta chain) was sequenced for a study of OX40 agonist ivuxolimab in advanced cancers. Study-wide background: Every 2 weeks, patients received ivuxolimab intravenously, dosed at 0.01 to 10 mg/kg. Study-wide results and limits: Expanded clones tended on average to be more numerous among CD8+ T cells than CD4+.

Autoimmune disease history or systemic immunosuppression led to patient exclusion. Germline V gene data show CDR1 as GTSNPN and CDR2 as SVGIG (reference sequence). The V end lost 0 bases, the J end lost 0 bases, and 8 bases lay between the germline ends. The CDR3 spans 15 residues. Concerning this clone itself: Its antigen is unknown.

Clones were sequenced by immunoSEQ multiplex PCR, and TCRdb holds only the in-frame ones, with some missing. The data show 40,000 to 45,000 clones, approximately 86% seen once. Here the sequenced sample was CD4+ or CD8+ T cells sorted from blood, taken in a trial of the OX40 agonist ivuxolimab. The receptor's source is an adult with an advanced solid tumor such as melanoma, head and neck, liver or kidney cancer. The J gene is TRBJ2-2, the V gene TRBV30, with D unclear. CDR3 amino acids: CAWSVPSSNTGELFF. The CDR3 region has the DNA TGTGCCTGGAGTGTACCCAGTTCGAACACCGGGGAGCTGTTTTTT.